The 27 T cell receptor beta chains listed next were all sequenced from one sample in a study of T cell responses to AZD1222 COVID-19 vaccine. The method was immunoSEQ multiplex PCR; TCRdb's version includes in-frame clones alone and lacks a portion of them. The data hold 85,000 to 130,000 clones, with about 87% observed a single time. This sample comprised peripheral blood, obtained on day 0 of AZD1222 vaccination. These receptors all come from an adult in good health.

In this sample, this clone turned up once. The rearrangement links TRBV10-1 to TRBJ2-6; D perhaps matches TRBD1 (6 bases). CDR3 length equals 17 residues. The germline CDR1 and CDR2 sequences are WNHNN and SYGVQD (reference sequence). With 10 bases removed from V and 1 base from J, the gap between germline ends came to 20 bases. The chain's CDR3 is CAMSLVTGLSGANVLTF. The CDR3 DNA reads as TGCGCCATGTCCCTGGTGACAGGTCTATCTGGGGCCAACGTCCTGACTTTC.

The chain has TRBV27 and TRBJ2-7; TRBD1 might be the D (6 bases). Per the germline V gene, CDR1 is MNHEY and CDR2 is SMNVEV (reference sequence). With 3 bases removed from V and 0 bases from J, the gap between germline ends came to 21 bases. This CDR3 contains 18 residues. The CDR3 sequence is CASSLNRAALRHSYEQYF. The CDR3 nucleotides read TGTGCCAGCAGTTTGAACAGGGCAGCGCTACGTCACTCCTACGAGCAGTACTTC.

This chain links TRBV7-5 with TRBJ1-1. TRBV7-5 is marked as a pseudogene. This CDR3 has 14 residues. CDR3 region: CVRSLGSVNTEAFF. In nucleotides, the CDR3 is TGTGTCAGAAGCTTAGGGTCCGTGAACACTGAAGCTTTCTTT.

This sequence joins TRBV5-1 and TRBJ2-2, with D perhaps TRBD1 (5 bases). V was shortened by 3 bases and J by 3 bases, with 6 bases between the two germline ends. This CDR3 is built from 13 residues. Germline lookup yields CDR1 SGHRS and CDR2 YFSETQ. The CDR3 nucleotides read TGCGCCAGCAGCTCCAGGGACACCGGGGAGCTGTTTTTT. As protein: CASSSRDTGELFF.

The chain carries TRBV9 and TRBJ2-7; the match to TRBD1 covers 9 bases. The CDR3 consists of 15 residues. Per germline, CDR1 SGDLS and CDR2 YYNGEE. Unmatched junction bases numbered 11, after V lost 7 bases and J lost 3 bases. The CDR3 reads CASSPRGTGYYEQYF. The CDR3 DNA is TGTGCCAGCTCCCCAAGGGGGACAGGGTACTACGAGCAGTACTTC.

This chain connects TRBV18 to TRBJ2-4, with 7 positions matching TRBD1. This CDR3 region has 15 residues. Germline V gene data show CDR1 as KGHSH and CDR2 as LQKENI. The V gene end was trimmed by 5 bases and the J gene end by 0 bases; junction bases not matched to a gene: 4. As DNA, the CDR3 is TGTGCCAGCTCAGGACAGGCGCTAGCCAAAAACATTCAGTACTTC. Translated, it gives CASSGQALAKNIQYF.

The rearrangement uses TRBV6-1 and TRBJ2-7; 9 bases are a match to TRBD2. Germline CDR1 reads MNHNS; CDR2 reads SASEGT. Trimming at V came to 3 bases and at J to 3 bases, leaving 6 bases not matched to a gene. The CDR3 contains 15 residues. The DNA of the CDR3 is TGTGCCAGCAGTGATCCGAGACTAGCGGTCTACGAGCAGTACTTC. It specifies CASSDPRLAVYEQYF.

V and J are TRBV25-1 and TRBJ1-1, with D perhaps TRBD1 (6 bases). Germline CDR1 and CDR2: MGHDK and SYGVNS. CDR3 length: 16 residues. Trimming shortened V by 0 bases and J by 1 base, and 12 bases separated the two germline ends. Here the CDR3 DNA reads TGTGCCAGCAGTGAATATGACAGGAAGGGGAACACTGAAGCTTTCTTT. This gives the protein CASSEYDRKGNTEAFF.

V is TRBV7-2 and J is TRBJ1-1; D may be TRBD1 (5 bases). Looked up from germline, CDR1 is SGHTA and CDR2 is FQGNSA. This CDR3 has 15 amino acids. The ends were cut back, 4 bases at V and 3 bases at J, with 15 bases in the middle. CDR3 loop: CASSSGGVGHTEAFF. For the CDR3, the DNA is TGTGCCAGCAGCTCTGGGGGGGTGGGGCACACTGAAGCTTTCTTT.

This clone was seen only once. The V and J genes are TRBV7-2 and TRBJ1-2, with unresolved D. CDR1 is SGHTA and CDR2 is FQGNSA in the germline V gene. V shed 5 bases and J shed 8 bases, with 15 bases lying between them. This CDR3 has 13 residues. The CDR3 spells CASSPVGYQGYTF. For the CDR3, the DNA is TGTGCCAGCAGCCCGGTGGGGTATCAGGGCTACACCTTC.

CDR3 protein: CASSQGQGGWQPQHF. The CDR3 coding sequence is TGTGCCAGCAGCCAGGGACAGGGTGGTTGGCAGCCCCAGCATTTT. V gene TRBV3-1 (or the pseudogene TRBV3-2) combines with J gene TRBJ1-5, with 9 bases identical to TRBD1. CDR1 and CDR2 from the germline V gene are LGHDT and YNNKEL (reference sequence). CDR3 size: 15 residues. Germline trimming cut 3 bases from V and 7 bases from J; bases unmatched to any gene: 7.

V usage is TRBV18 and J usage is TRBJ2-2, with 7 nucleotides matching TRBD1. Germline assignment: CDR1 KGHSH and CDR2 LQKENI. V gave up 4 bases and J gave up 0 bases; unmatched junction bases: 5. This CDR3 region has 16 residues. The CDR3 nucleotides are TGTGCCAGCTCACGATCCGGGACAGCGAACACCGGGGAGCTGTTTTTT. It translates to CASSRSGTANTGELFF. The full variable domain, in which reference TRBV18 and TRBJ2-2 provide the parts outside the CDR3, is NAGVMQNPRHLVRRRGQEARLRCSPMKGHSHVYWYRQLPEEGLKFMVYLQKENIIDESGMPKERFSAEFPKEGPSILRIQQVVRGDSAAYFCASSRSGTANTGELFFGEGSRLTVL.

The chain is built from TRBV18 and TRBJ1-1; D might be TRBD1 (6 bases). CDR1 is KGHSH and CDR2 is LQKENI in the germline V gene. Trimming stripped 1 base from V and 7 bases from J, with 13 bases between. This CDR3 comprises 14 residues. The CDR3 protein is CASSPQGGDFEAFF. CDR3 DNA sequence: TGTGCCAGCTCACCACAAGGGGGGGACTTTGAAGCTTTCTTT. Based on the CDR3 plus reference TRBV18 and TRBJ1-1, the full variable domain is NAGVMQNPRHLVRRRGQEARLRCSPMKGHSHVYWYRQLPEEGLKFMVYLQKENIIDESGMPKERFSAEFPKEGPSILRIQQVVRGDSAAYFCASSPQGGDFEAFFGQGTRLTVV.

This sequence joins TRBV7-8 and TRBJ2-7; maybe TRBD1 (6 bases). Germline loops: CDR1 SGHVS, CDR2 FQNEAQ. This CDR3 is built from 14 residues. Trimming stripped 1 base from V and 0 bases from J, with 7 bases between. CDR3 amino acids: CASSLGGLSYEQYF. For the CDR3, the DNA is TGTGCCAGCAGCTTAGGGGGGCTCTCCTACGAGCAGTACTTC.

The chain recombines TRBV12-3 or TRBV12-4 with TRBJ1-1, with unresolved D. The CDR3 consists of 13 residues. Trimming removed 3 bases from V and 10 bases from J, with 15 bases in between. CDR3 in amino acids: CASSLTAIKGAFF. CDR3 sequence (DNA): TGTGCCAGCAGTTTGACGGCGATTAAAGGAGCTTTCTTT.

There are a few counts of this clone. The chain joins TRBV19 to TRBJ1-2; 10 bases line up with TRBD1. V gave up 1 base and J gave up 4 bases; unmatched junction bases: 3. The CDR3 contains 15 residues. CDR1 and CDR2 (germline): LNHDA, SQIVND (reference sequence). CDR3 DNA sequence: TGTGCCAGTAGTATAGCGGGACAGGGGAGCTATGGCTACACCTTC. Its translation: CASSIAGQGSYGYTF.

The V and J genes are TRBV6-5 and TRBJ1-1, with D perhaps TRBD1 (5 bases). The CDR3 has 13 amino acids. Trimming stripped 4 bases from V and 2 bases from J, with 8 bases between. CDR1 and CDR2 from the germline V gene are MNHEY and SVGAGI. The CDR3 coding sequence is TGTGCCAGCAGTTGGGGGATAAACACTGAAGCTTTCTTT. Amino acids: CASSWGINTEAFF.

The chain employs TRBV5-1 and TRBJ1-3, with 12 positions matching TRBD1. J gave up 7 bases and V 4 bases, and 3 bases lay outside the gene matches. CDR3 length: 14 residues. Germline-derived CDR1 and CDR2 are SGHRS and YFSETQ. The CDR3 protein is CASSLGQGANTIYF. CDR3 nucleotide sequence: TGCGCCAGCAGCCTGGGACAGGGGGCTAACACCATATATTTT.

The gene calls are TRBV5-4 and TRBJ1-2, with D perhaps TRBD1 (6 bases). The CDR3 has 14 residues. In germline, CDR1 is SGHNT, CDR2 YYREEE (reference sequence). The germline V and J ends were trimmed by 4 bases and 4 bases, with 14 bases remaining between them. CDR3 sequence (DNA): TGTGCCAGCAGCATACAGGGCCCAGTCTATGGCTACACCTTC. This gives the protein CASSIQGPVYGYTF.

The chain recombines TRBV6-5 with TRBJ1-6; D remains unclear. This CDR3 contains 13 residues. Trimming took off 6 bases at V and 9 bases at J, with 12 bases between the two ends. CDR1 is MNHEY and CDR2 is SVGAGI in the germline V gene. For the CDR3, the DNA is TGTGCCAGCAGCCCGGGAGTCCGTTCACCCCTCCACTTT. Translated: CASSPGVRSPLHF.

V and J are TRBV4-3 and TRBJ1-6; TRBD1 aligns across 7 bases. V lost 0 bases and J lost 11; bases outside the gene matches: 16. The CDR3 spans 18 residues. Germline CDR1 reads LGHNA; CDR2 reads YSLEER. The CDR3 DNA follows: TGCGCCAGCAGCCAAGAATGGGGACAGTGGAGGGGGCCAGCACCCCTCCACTTT. Protein product: CASSQEWGQWRGPAPLHF.

The chain recombines TRBV4-1 with TRBJ2-2; D perhaps matches TRBD1 (5 bases). The CDR3 loop spans 16 amino acids. Trimming cost V 0 bases and J 0 bases, with 8 bases left between them. Germline loops: CDR1 MGHRA, CDR2 YSYEKL. Here the CDR3 DNA reads TGCGCCAGCAGCCAAGAAGGCAGGGCGAACACCGGGGAGCTGTTTTTT. Encoded protein: CASSQEGRANTGELFF.

V gene TRBV5-1 combines with J gene TRBJ2-3; D could derive from TRBD1 or TRBD2 (5 bases each). The CDR3 has 15 amino acids. Germline CDR1 is SGHRS and CDR2 is YFSETQ. V lost 0 bases and J lost 0, with 8 bases in between. CDR3 loop: CASSLVGDSTDTQYF. DNA of the CDR3: TGCGCCAGCAGCTTGGTGGGGGATAGCACAGATACGCAGTATTTT.

This chain links TRBV29-1 with TRBJ1-4, with D unclear. The CDR3 is made up of 11 amino acids. Germline V gene data show CDR1 as SQVTM and CDR2 as ANQGSEA. Trimming cost V 4 bases and J 8 bases, with 8 bases left between them. The CDR3 sequence: CSVGQGEKLFF. The CDR3 nucleotides read TGCAGCGTTGGGCAAGGAGAAAAACTGTTTTTT.

This clone was detected a few times. The J gene is TRBJ1-2, the V gene TRBV6-2 or TRBV6-3, with D possibly being TRBD1 (6 bases). Trimming shortened V by 6 bases and J by 4 bases, and 15 bases separated the two germline ends. The CDR3 has 14 residues. The V gene's germline CDR1 is MNHEY and CDR2 SVGEGT. CDR3 loop: CASSPWGQSYGYTF. The CDR3 DNA is TGTGCCAGCAGCCCCTGGGGACAAAGCTATGGCTACACCTTC.

The chain uses TRBV2 and TRBJ1-3, with D tentatively TRBD1 (6 bases). Trimming stripped 4 bases from V and 0 bases from J, with 10 bases between. CDR3 length equals 15 residues. From germline, CDR1 is SNHLY and CDR2 FYNNEI. The CDR3 loop reads CASSVTGTSGNTIYF. The CDR3 nucleotides are TGTGCCAGCAGTGTCACAGGGACCTCTGGAAACACCATATATTTT.

The V and J genes are TRBV7-2 and TRBJ1-5, with D perhaps matching TRBD1 (6 bases). V was pared by 5 bases and J by 5 bases, with 13 bases between. The germline V gene encodes CDR1 SGHTA and CDR2 FQGNSA. This CDR3 contains 14 residues. This chain's CDR3 is CASSPGRGDQPQHF. The CDR3 region has the DNA TGTGCCAGCAGCCCTGGTAGGGGGGATCAGCCCCAGCATTTT.